These 20 T cell receptor beta chains share one sample of origin, sequenced in a study of blood T cell repertoires in COVID-19. This table comes from immunoSEQ multiplex PCR, and its TCRdb copy is limited to in-frame clones, with some not included. The table records nearly 90,000 clones, 55% to 75% of them present only once. Sample: peripheral blood. All receptors derive from a woman older than 75 with acute or convalescent COVID-19.

The chain employs TRBV28 and TRBJ2-4; 7 bases match TRBD1. Germline V gene data show CDR1 as MDHEN and CDR2 as SYDVKM. CDR3 length: 15 residues. The V gene end was trimmed by 6 bases and the J gene end by 7 bases; junction bases not matched to a gene: 12. The CDR3 DNA reads as TGTGCCAGCAGCCCTTCCTCGACAGGGACCAACATTCAGTACTTC. Translated: CASSPSSTGTNIQYF.

The chain joins TRBV18 to TRBJ2-2; TRBD1 matches at 7 bases. Germline-derived CDR1 and CDR2 are KGHSH and LQKENI. CDR3 length: 14 amino acids. The V and J ends lost 2 bases and 4 bases, in that order; junction bases with no gene match: 1. CDR3 in amino acids: CASSPGQATGELFF. The DNA for the CDR3 is TGTGCCAGCTCACCAGGACAGGCCACCGGGGAGCTGTTTTTT.

This clone was detected a few times. This chain links TRBV24-1 with TRBJ2-3; 9 bases are a match to TRBD1. V lost 4 bases to trimming and J lost 5 bases; unmatched junction nucleotides: 6. Germline V gene sequence: CDR1 KGHDR, CDR2 SFDVKD. This CDR3 has 15 residues. CDR3 nucleotides: TGTGCCACCAGTGACCCACAGGGGGCCGGAGATACGCAGTATTTT. Protein product: CATSDPQGAGDTQYF.

The chain carries TRBV7-6 and TRBJ2-1, with TRBD1 identical over 8 bases. J gave up 1 base and V 1 base, and 3 bases lay outside the gene matches. The CDR3 spans 16 residues. Germline V gene sequence: CDR1 SGHVS, CDR2 FNYEAQ. CDR3 coding DNA: TGTGCCAGCAGCTTAGGGCAGGGGGCTTCCTACAATGAGCAGTTCTTC. Amino acid sequence: CASSLGQGASYNEQFF.

This clone was counted a few times. The chain couples TRBV29-1 to TRBJ1-4; a possible D gene is TRBD1 (5 bases). Looked up from germline, CDR1 is SQVTM and CDR2 is ANQGSEA. CDR3 length: 12 amino acids. Trimming cost V 6 bases and J 1 base, with 6 bases left between them. CDR3 amino acids: CSVRGTNEKLFF. CDR3 nucleotide sequence: TGCAGCGTAAGGGGAACTAATGAAAAACTGTTTTTT.

The V and J genes are TRBV7-9 and TRBJ2-7; 7 bases fit TRBD2. Germline V CDR1 and CDR2: SEHNR, FQNEAQ (reference sequence). Unmatched junction bases numbered 1, after V lost 1 base and J lost 1 base. The CDR3 is 14 amino acids. CDR3 sequence reads: CASSLDGGSYEQYF. CDR3 DNA sequence: TGTGCCAGCAGCTTAGACGGGGGGTCCTACGAGCAGTACTTC.

This chain joins TRBV30 and TRBJ1-5; 7 nucleotides agree with TRBD1. CDR3 length: 16 amino acids. Germline V gene sequence: CDR1 GTSNPN, CDR2 SVGIG (reference sequence). After removal of 5 bases from V and 0 bases from J, the junction contained 10 bases not matched to a gene. Here the CDR3 reads CAWGGGLPYSNQPQHF. The CDR3 DNA sequence: TGTGCCTGGGGAGGGGGCCTACCCTATAGCAATCAGCCCCAGCATTTT.

The rearrangement joins TRBV6-6 to TRBJ2-2; 7 bases match TRBD1. The germline V gene has CDR1 MNHNY and CDR2 SVGAGI (reference sequence). The length of the CDR3 is 15 residues. The junction had 3 bases not matched to a gene; V was cut back by 2 bases and J by 3 bases. The chain's CDR3 is CASSYDRVYTGELFF. DNA of the CDR3: TGTGCCAGCAGTTACGACAGGGTTTACACCGGGGAGCTGTTTTTT.

This chain uses TRBV29-1 with TRBJ2-7, with 7 bases that match TRBD2. CDR3 length: 16 amino acids. Germline V gene lookup returns CDR1 SQVTM and CDR2 ANQGSEA. J gave up 6 bases and V 4 bases, and 18 bases lay outside the gene matches. This CDR3 reads CSVVGGVDQAPREQYF. Here the CDR3 DNA reads TGCAGCGTTGTGGGGGGGGTGGACCAAGCCCCTCGCGAGCAGTACTTC.

The chain links TRBV7-2 to TRBJ2-3, with 7 bases aligning to TRBD2. The CDR3 runs 16 residues. J gave up 6 bases and V 1 base, and 10 bases lay outside the gene matches. Germline loops: CDR1 SGHTA, CDR2 FQGNSA. The CDR3 DNA reads TGTGCCAGCAGCTTAGATCCAGCGGGGTTGCAGGATACGCAGTATTTT. This encodes CASSLDPAGLQDTQYF.

The CDR3 sequence: CASSWGQENTEAFF. CDR3 in DNA: TGCGCCAGCAGCTGGGGACAGGAAAACACTGAAGCTTTCTTT. The V gene is TRBV5-1, the J gene TRBJ1-1; TRBD1 agrees at 8 bases. The ends lost 3 bases at V and 2 bases at J; junction bases unmatched: 3. Germline V gives CDR1 SGHRS, CDR2 YFSETQ. This CDR3 region has 14 residues.

The chain combines TRBV5-1 with TRBJ1-3; no clear D. This CDR3 region has 15 residues. CDR1 and CDR2 from the germline V gene are SGHRS and YFSETQ. Trimming took 0 bases from V and 0 from J, leaving 7 bases between them. The DNA of the CDR3 is TGCGCCAGCAGCTTGGACCCCAGCTCTGGAAACACCATATATTTT. It yields the protein CASSLDPSSGNTIYF.

This clone was counted between two and nine times. V gene TRBV5-1 combines with J gene TRBJ1-2; possible D gene TRBD1, 6 bases. Looked up from germline, CDR1 is SGHRS and CDR2 is YFSETQ. The CDR3 length is 14 residues. With 7 bases removed from V and 2 bases from J, the gap between germline ends came to 15 bases. CDR3 coding DNA: TGCGCCAGCGGGGCAGGGGCAGTCAACTATGGCTACACCTTC. It codes for CASGAGAVNYGYTF.

V gene TRBV5-5 combines with J gene TRBJ2-3; D gene unclear. Trimming took off 4 bases at V and 4 bases at J, with 10 bases between the two ends. Germline V gene sequence: CDR1 SGHKS, CDR2 YYEKEE (reference sequence). The CDR3 has 13 amino acids. CDR3 loop: CASSIGPADTQYF. CDR3 DNA sequence: TGTGCCAGCAGCATTGGGCCAGCAGATACGCAGTATTTT.

The V call is TRBV10-3, the J call TRBJ2-1, with 16 bases fitting TRBD2. The germline CDR1 and CDR2 sequences are ENHRY and SYGVKD. The junction had 9 bases not matched to a gene; V was cut back by 10 bases and J by 3 bases. This CDR3 is 17 amino acids long. The CDR3 here is CATDPGLAGGGYNEQFF. The CDR3 bases are TGTGCCACCGATCCGGGACTAGCGGGGGGGGGCTACAATGAGCAGTTCTTC.

This clone has a handful of counts. This chain connects TRBV6-2 or TRBV6-3 to TRBJ2-5, with D perhaps TRBD2 (5 bases). The V end was cut by 4 bases, the J end by 7 bases, with 13 bases between. CDR1 MNHEY and CDR2 SVGEGT come from the germline V gene. This CDR3 has 13 amino acids. The CDR3, as DNA: TGTGCCAGCAGTTGGAACACCGAGGGGACCCAGTACTTC. It codes for CASSWNTEGTQYF.

The chain is built from TRBV28 and TRBJ2-1; 11 positions match TRBD1. CDR1 and CDR2 from the germline V gene are MDHEN and SYDVKM. This CDR3 contains 19 residues. Trimming took 8 bases from V and 1 from J; bases not matched to a gene: 16. The CDR3 DNA follows: TGTGCCAGCCCCCCGGGGCGAGGACAGGGGGCGAGATCCTACAATGAGCAGTTCTTC. Translating it yields CASPPGRGQGARSYNEQFF.

This clone was counted a few times. The chain combines TRBV10-3 with TRBJ1-2; weak D call: TRBD1 (5 bases). V was cut by 6 bases and J by 7 bases, with 18 bases left in between. Germline CDR1 reads ENHRY; CDR2 reads SYGVKD. The CDR3 length is 14 residues. CDR3 loop: CAISRDLQAVGYTF. CDR3 DNA sequence: TGTGCCATCAGCCGGGACTTACAGGCAGTTGGCTACACCTTC.

This clone has only a few counts. The rearrangement joins TRBV2 to TRBJ2-5; D call uncertain. V gave up 1 base and J gave up 1 base, with 7 bases separating them. Germline V gene sequence: CDR1 SNHLY, CDR2 FYNNEI. CDR3 length: 14 amino acids. The CDR3 region is CASSEGSIQETQYF. Here the CDR3 DNA reads TGTGCCAGCAGTGAAGGGAGCATCCAAGAGACCCAGTACTTC.

The chain uses TRBV19 and TRBJ2-2; D perhaps matches TRBD2 (5 bases). Deletions cut 5 bases from V and 8 bases from J, with 15 bases between. The CDR3 runs to 14 residues. The germline CDR1 and CDR2 sequences are LNHDA and SQIVND (reference sequence). CDR3: CASSSTLGAGELFF. The DNA of the CDR3 is TGTGCCAGTAGTTCCACCCTGGGAGCAGGGGAGCTGTTTTTT.